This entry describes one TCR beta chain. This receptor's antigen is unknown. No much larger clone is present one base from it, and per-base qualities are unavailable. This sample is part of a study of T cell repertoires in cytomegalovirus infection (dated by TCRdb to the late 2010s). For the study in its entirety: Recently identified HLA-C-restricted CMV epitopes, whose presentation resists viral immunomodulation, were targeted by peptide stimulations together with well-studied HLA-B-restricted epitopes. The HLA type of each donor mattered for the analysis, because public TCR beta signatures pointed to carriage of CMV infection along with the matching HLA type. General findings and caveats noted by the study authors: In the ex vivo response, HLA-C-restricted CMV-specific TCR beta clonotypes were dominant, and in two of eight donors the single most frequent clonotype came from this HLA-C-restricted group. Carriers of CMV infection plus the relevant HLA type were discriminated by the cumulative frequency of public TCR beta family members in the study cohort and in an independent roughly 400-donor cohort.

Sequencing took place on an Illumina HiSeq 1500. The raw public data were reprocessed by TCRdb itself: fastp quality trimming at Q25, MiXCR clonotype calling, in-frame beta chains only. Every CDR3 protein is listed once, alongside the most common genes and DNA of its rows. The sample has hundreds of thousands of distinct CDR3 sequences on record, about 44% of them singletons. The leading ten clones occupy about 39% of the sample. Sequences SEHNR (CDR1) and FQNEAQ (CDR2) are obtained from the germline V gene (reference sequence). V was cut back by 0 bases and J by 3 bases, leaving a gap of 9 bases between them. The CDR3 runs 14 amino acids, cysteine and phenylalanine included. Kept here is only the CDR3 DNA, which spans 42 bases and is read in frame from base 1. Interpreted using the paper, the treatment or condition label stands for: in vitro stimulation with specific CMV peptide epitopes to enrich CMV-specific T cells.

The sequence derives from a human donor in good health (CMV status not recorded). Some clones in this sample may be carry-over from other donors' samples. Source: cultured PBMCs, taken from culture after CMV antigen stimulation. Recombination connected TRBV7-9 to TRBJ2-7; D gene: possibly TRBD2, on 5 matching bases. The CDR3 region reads CASSLAGDYYEQYF. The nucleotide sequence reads TGTGCCAGCAGCTTAGCAGGCGACTACTACGAGCAGTACTTC.